This T cell receptor beta chain was found in a study of T cells in Graves' hyperthyroidism and ophthalmopathy. The investigators amplified TCR beta CDR3 regions from RNA transcripts. The study used the HTBI primer set for a first-round RT-PCR of the TCR CDR3. TCRdb reprocessed the multiplex PCR reads with MiXCR, giving one entry per CDR3 protein. Among 35,000 to 45,000 distinct CDR3 sequences listed, 50% to 55% were seen once. The J segment lost 6 bases and the V segment lost 5 bases, leaving 3 bases of the junction unmatched. Germline V CDR1 and CDR2: LNHNV, YYDKDF (reference sequence). The CDR3 has 13 amino acids.

This TCR was recovered from a middle-aged man with Graves' ophthalmopathy. Sequencing was done on a sample of blood. The chain couples TRBV15 to TRBJ2-1; TRBD1 matches 8 bases. CDR3 sequence: CATSRDRGNEQFF. The DNA for the CDR3 is TGTGCCACCAGCCGCGACAGGGGCAATGAGCAGTTCTTC.